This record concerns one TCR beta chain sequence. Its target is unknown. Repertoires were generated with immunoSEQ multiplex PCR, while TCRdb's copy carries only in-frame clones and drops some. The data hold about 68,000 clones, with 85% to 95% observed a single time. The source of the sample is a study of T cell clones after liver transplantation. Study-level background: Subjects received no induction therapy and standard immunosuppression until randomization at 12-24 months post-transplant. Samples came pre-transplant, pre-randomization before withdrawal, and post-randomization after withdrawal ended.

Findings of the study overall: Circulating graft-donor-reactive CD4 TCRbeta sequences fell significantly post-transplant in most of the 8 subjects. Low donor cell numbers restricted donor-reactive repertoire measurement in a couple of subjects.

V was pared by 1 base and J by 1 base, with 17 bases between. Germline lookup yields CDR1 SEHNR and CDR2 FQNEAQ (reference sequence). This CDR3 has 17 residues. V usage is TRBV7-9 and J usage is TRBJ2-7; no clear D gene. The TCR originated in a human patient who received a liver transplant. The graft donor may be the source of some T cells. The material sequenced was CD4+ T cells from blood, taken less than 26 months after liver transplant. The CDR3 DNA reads TGTGCCAGCAGCTTAGGGAGCGCTGGTTTCTTTTCCTACGAGCAGTACTTC. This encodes CASSLGSAGFFSYEQYF.